These T cell receptor beta chains were read from a single sample in a study of blood T cell repertoires in COVID-19. Generated by immunoSEQ multiplex PCR, the TCRdb table keeps only in-frame clones and is missing some. The repertoire holds 130,000 to 150,000 clones, with 80% to 90% as singletons. Sequencing was done on a sample of peripheral blood. These receptor sequences come from a woman aged 45-65 years with active or convalescent COVID-19. Both conserved end residues are part of each CDR3.

TRBV10-3,13,CAIGTQSSYEQYF
TRBV7-9,14,CASSLSSSNQPQHF
TRBV18,12,CASSSRQNEAFF
TRBV18,16,CASSPPQSSGGAEQYF
TRBV19,14,CASSISVRWTEAFF
TRBV19,14,CASTTSGPGETQYF
TRBV7-2,15,CASSPAGGGYYEQYF
TRBV7-2,15,CASSLEGFGGYEQYF
TRBV4-3,14,CASSQPDRATEAFF
TRBV15,16,CATSRGTPGGGSPLHF
TRBV7-9,16,CASSPYRGARDGELFF
TRBV11-3,13,CASSQLATGELFF
TRBV6-2/TRBV6-3,14,CASSSGTDVEKLFF
TRBV2,15,CASKRAGASGNTIYF
TRBV5-1,11,CASSDTYGYTF
TRBV23-1,14,CASSLGGLCEKLFF
TRBV7-6,16,CASSPTLGLQNEKLFF
TRBV7-9,13,CASSLTTGGGYTF
TRBV11-1,16,CASSLAAGQGSNEQFF
TRBV9,14,CASDGQGLADTQYF
TRBV7-2,16,CASSSGGVVYNSPLHF
TRBV30,16,CAWTSNGKLRRNEQFF
TRBV3-1/TRBV3-2,18,CASRYKPRDNFLGNTIYF
TRBV2,12,CASNRGDEKLFF
TRBV10-2,17,CASSELEMSSYNSPLHF
TRBV19,13,CASSSRDSYEQYF
TRBV7-2,16,CASSLTGSFPHNEQFF
TRBV4-2,14,CASGLTGEVQPQHF
TRBV6-2/TRBV6-3,16,CASSYSAGGNTGELFF
TRBV19,14,CATRSPHPYNEQFF
TRBV7-6,13,CASSLEFSAEAFF
TRBV20-1,14,CSASWRGWYNEQFF
TRBV28,16,CASSATGPGWNTEAFF
TRBV28,14,CASSLAGNNQPQHF
TRBV5-1,15,CASSLLEGHTGELFF
TRBV10-2,14,CASKRRSSYNEQFF
TRBV6-5,14,CASSGLAHYNEQFF
TRBV18,12,CASSSGLAGEYF
TRBV19,12,CASSMAAGELFF
TRBV24-1,16,CATSDLVVAGTGELFF
TRBV18,13,CASSPGLNNEQFF
TRBV30,13,CAWSGGLESPLHF
TRBV6-5,13,CASKIREGYGYTF
TRBV6-5,15,CASRSLKDRVTEAFF
TRBV6-6,13,CASWSGVPHEQYF
TRBV27,17,CASSLTLLAGARVGYTF
TRBV28,16,CASSPGGTGGNGELFF
TRBV5-8,15,CASSTRQGDNSPLHF
TRBV5-8,13,CASTLQMNTEAFF
TRBV13,16,CASSQGPGQGVGGYTF